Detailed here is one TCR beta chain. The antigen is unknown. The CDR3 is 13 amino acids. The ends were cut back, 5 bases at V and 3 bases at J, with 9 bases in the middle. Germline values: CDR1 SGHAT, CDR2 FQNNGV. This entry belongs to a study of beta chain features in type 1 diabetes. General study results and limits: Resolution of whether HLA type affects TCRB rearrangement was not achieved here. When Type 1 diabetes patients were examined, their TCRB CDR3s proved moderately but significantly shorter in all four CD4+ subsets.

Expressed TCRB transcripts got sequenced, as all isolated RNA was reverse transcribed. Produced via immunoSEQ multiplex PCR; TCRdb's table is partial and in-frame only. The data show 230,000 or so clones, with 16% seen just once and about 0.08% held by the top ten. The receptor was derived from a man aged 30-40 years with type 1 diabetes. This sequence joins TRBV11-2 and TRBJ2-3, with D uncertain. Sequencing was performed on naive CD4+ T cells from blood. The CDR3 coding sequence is TGTGCCAGCAGCCGAATCTCAACAGATACGCAGTATTTT. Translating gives CASSRISTDTQYF.